Listed here are 25 T cell receptor beta chains from one sample, sequenced in a study of radiation and T cells in renal cell carcinoma. Method: immunoSEQ multiplex PCR; TCRdb's copy keeps in-frame clones and lacks some. The repertoire has roughly 100,000 clones, roughly four fifths of them found once; the top ten carry roughly 6.8%. Time point here: baseline pretreatment blood. Treatment meaning: 15 Gy SBRT to primary tumor, nephrectomy 4 weeks later. The specimen was blood, collected from a patient whose treatment included radiotherapy and nephrectomy. The origin of the receptors is a man aged 55-75 years with renal cell carcinoma.

The V call is TRBV7-6, the J call TRBJ2-1; a possible D gene is TRBD2 (6 bases). V lost 2 bases and J lost 5, with 16 bases in between. This CDR3 is built from 16 residues. The V gene's germline CDR1 is SGHVS and CDR2 FNYEAQ. This CDR3 reads CASSLSSGFPDNEQFF. In DNA form, the CDR3 reads TGTGCCAGCAGCTTAAGTAGCGGTTTTCCGGACAATGAGCAGTTCTTC.

The chain couples TRBV6-6 to TRBJ2-5, with TRBD2 matching 14 bases. Germline values: CDR1 MNHNY, CDR2 SVGAGI (reference sequence). CDR3 length: 15 residues. The V and J ends lost 6 bases and 3 bases, in that order; junction bases with no gene match: 3. This CDR3 reads CASSQGLAGEETQYF. The DNA of the CDR3 is TGTGCCAGCAGCCAGGGACTAGCGGGAGAAGAGACCCAGTACTTC.

The chain combines TRBV6-5 with TRBJ1-2; D perhaps matches TRBD1 (5 bases). CDR3 length: 12 residues. With 8 bases removed from V and 2 bases from J, the gap between germline ends came to 9 bases. The V gene's germline CDR1 is MNHEY and CDR2 SVGAGI. The CDR3 reads CASQDTNYGYTF. The DNA of the CDR3 is TGTGCCAGCCAGGACACGAACTATGGCTACACCTTC.

The V and J genes are TRBV28 and TRBJ1-5; TRBD1 matches at 7 bases. J lost 7 bases, V lost 6 bases, and 12 bases had no gene match. Germline values: CDR1 MDHEN, CDR2 SYDVKM. There are 15 residues in the CDR3. DNA of the CDR3: TGTGCCAGCAGGAGGACAGGCGGATTCGAGCAGCCCCAGCATTTT. Its protein is CASRRTGGFEQPQHF.

The CDR3 nucleotides are TGTGCCAGCAGATCGGGGGGGGTCACCGGGGAGCTGTTTTTT. It encodes CASRSGGVTGELFF. This chain uses TRBV27 with TRBJ2-2; 8 nucleotides line up with TRBD2. This CDR3 has 14 residues. Trimming removed 6 bases from V and 4 bases from J; junction bases left unmatched: 4. From germline, CDR1 is MNHEY and CDR2 SMNVEV (reference sequence).

The V gene is TRBV29-1, the J gene TRBJ2-7; D perhaps matches TRBD1 (5 bases). In germline, CDR1 is SQVTM, CDR2 ANQGSEA. V was trimmed by 4 bases and J by 4 bases, leaving 11 bases between them. The CDR3 has 12 residues. As DNA, the CDR3 is TGCAGCGTTGGGGGCTCCGGATACGAGCAGTACTTC. It specifies CSVGGSGYEQYF.

This chain uses TRBV19 with TRBJ1-1; no firm D call. The CDR3 has 17 residues. The V gene lost 1 base and the J gene lost 2 bases, with 17 bases spanning the gap. Germline CDR1 reads LNHDA; CDR2 reads SQIVND (reference sequence). CDR3 sequence reads: CASSIVPTMILNTEAFF. DNA of the CDR3: TGTGCCAGTAGTATAGTACCCACCATGATACTAAACACTGAAGCTTTCTTT.

The V gene is TRBV19, the J gene TRBJ2-1; tentatively, D is TRBD1 or TRBD2 (5 bases each). This CDR3 spans 16 amino acids. CDR1 and CDR2 (germline): LNHDA, SQIVND (reference sequence). The ends were cut back, 2 bases at V and 2 bases at J, with 13 bases in the middle. The CDR3 spells CASSIWGTLAYNEQFF. The CDR3 DNA reads TGTGCCAGTAGTATATGGGGGACCCTCGCCTACAATGAGCAGTTCTTC.

V usage is TRBV28 and J usage is TRBJ1-1; D might be TRBD1 (5 bases). The germline V gene has CDR1 MDHEN and CDR2 SYDVKM. The V and J ends lost 7 bases and 0 bases respectively, with 12 bases between them. This CDR3 has 14 residues. This CDR3 reads CASTLTDLNTEAFF. In DNA, the CDR3 is TGTGCCAGCACCTTGACAGATTTGAACACTGAAGCTTTCTTT.

V is TRBV14 and J is TRBJ2-1; D unclear. Germline CDR1 reads SGHDN; CDR2 reads FVKESK. The CDR3 totals 17 residues. Trimming removed 3 bases at V and 0 bases at J, with 15 bases between. The CDR3 region is CASSHHKVGSSYNEQFF. CDR3 nucleotides: TGTGCCAGCAGCCATCACAAAGTAGGTAGCTCCTACAATGAGCAGTTCTTC.

This clone was detected once. V is TRBV6-1 and J is TRBJ2-7; D could derive from TRBD1 or TRBD2 (5 bases each). CDR3 length: 12 amino acids. The germline V gene encodes CDR1 MNHNS and CDR2 SASEGT. V shed 3 bases and J shed 2 bases, with 5 bases lying between them. CDR3 protein: CASSEGPYEQYF. The DNA of the CDR3 is TGTGCCAGCAGTGAGGGACCCTACGAGCAGTACTTC.

The J gene is TRBJ2-1, the V gene TRBV5-6; D uncertain. Germline V gives CDR1 SGHDT, CDR2 YYEEEE. CDR3 length: 15 residues. Trimming took 5 bases from V and 2 from J, leaving 14 bases between them. CDR3 region: CASRPTLNTYNEQFF. DNA of the CDR3: TGTGCCAGCAGACCCACCCTAAATACCTACAATGAGCAGTTCTTC. The complete variable domain, with remaining parts taken from reference TRBV5-6 and TRBJ2-1, reads DAGVTQSPTHLIKTRGQQVTLRCSPKSGHDTVSWYQQALGQGPQFIFQYYEEEERQRGNFPDRFSGHQFPNYSSELNVNALLLGDSALYLCASRPTLNTYNEQFFGPGTRLTVL.

J is TRBJ1-1 and V is TRBV6-5, with D perhaps TRBD1 (6 bases). Trimming left V 4 bases short and J 1 base short, with 13 bases between. Germline CDR1 is MNHEY and CDR2 is SVGAGI. The CDR3 spans 15 residues. CDR3 nucleotide sequence: TGTGCCAGCAGTTCCCAACAGGGACGGAACACTGAAGCTTTCTTT. Translation: CASSSQQGRNTEAFF.

The chain combines TRBV11-2 with TRBJ1-1; D gene uncertain. The germline V gene has CDR1 SGHAT and CDR2 FQNNGV. V gave up 0 bases and J gave up 0 bases, with 5 bases separating them. The CDR3 is made up of 14 amino acids. CDR3 sequence reads: CASSLDRVNTEAFF. The DNA for the CDR3 is TGTGCCAGCAGCTTAGATAGGGTGAACACTGAAGCTTTCTTT. Supplemented by reference TRBV11-2 and TRBJ1-1, the full variable domain reads EAGVAQSPRYKIIEKRQSVAFWCNPISGHATLYWYQQILGQGPKLLIQFQNNGVVDDSQLPKDRFSAERLKGVDSTLKIQPAKLEDSAVYLCASSLDRVNTEAFFGQGTRLTVV.

This rearrangement joins TRBV15 to TRBJ2-7; TRBD2 matches 10 bases. The CDR3 totals 15 residues. Germline CDR1 LNHNV, CDR2 YYDKDF (reference sequence). Losses at the gene ends were 5 bases for V and 1 base for J; bases not matched to a gene: 5. The CDR3 sequence is CATSPGLAESYEQYF. The CDR3 nucleotides read TGTGCCACCAGCCCCGGACTAGCGGAGTCCTACGAGCAGTACTTC. The full variable domain, with the rest looked up from reference TRBV15 and TRBJ2-7, is DAMVIQNPRYQVTQFGKPVTLSCSQTLNHNVMYWYQQKSSQAPKLLFHYYDKDFNNEADTPDNFQSRRPNTSFCFLDIRSPGLGDTAMYLCATSPGLAESYEQYFGPGTRLTVT.

V and J are TRBV6-5 and TRBJ1-2, with D perhaps matching TRBD1 (5 bases). This CDR3 spans 14 amino acids. Germline assignment: CDR1 MNHEY and CDR2 SVGAGI. Trimming left V 1 base short and J 3 bases short, with 9 bases between. The CDR3 bases are TGTGCCAGCAGTTACTTCCAGGGCGACTATGGCTACACCTTC. Translated: CASSYFQGDYGYTF.

The V gene is TRBV7-6, the J gene TRBJ2-1; the D gene is possibly TRBD2 (5 bases). Germline-derived CDR1 and CDR2 are SGHVS and FNYEAQ. The CDR3 loop spans 13 amino acids. V gave up 0 bases and J gave up 10 bases, with 10 bases separating them. CDR3 in amino acids: CASSLAGDREQFF. The CDR3 DNA sequence: TGTGCCAGCAGCTTAGCGGGAGATCGCGAGCAGTTCTTC.

V and J are TRBV19 and TRBJ1-5; 10 bases are a match to TRBD1. CDR3 length: 17 residues. Germline V gene lookup returns CDR1 LNHDA and CDR2 SQIVND (reference sequence). The V segment lost 5 bases and the J segment 5 bases; nucleotides outside the gene matches: 12. The CDR3, as DNA: TGTGCCAGTAGTTCCCGTAGGGACAGGGGCTTCGATCAGCCCCAGCATTTT. Residues: CASSSRRDRGFDQPQHF.

The chain is built from TRBV19 and TRBJ2-3, with D maybe TRBD2 (6 bases). The V gene lost 5 bases and the J gene lost 2 bases, with 11 bases spanning the gap. In germline, CDR1 is LNHDA, CDR2 SQIVND (reference sequence). The CDR3 contains 14 residues. In nucleotides, the CDR3 is TGTGCCAGTAGTGCCGGACTAAACACAGATACGCAGTATTTT. It specifies CASSAGLNTDTQYF.

The rearrangement links TRBV11-3 to TRBJ1-2; D perhaps matches TRBD1 (5 bases). CDR1 is SGHNT and CDR2 is YENEEA in the germline V gene. The CDR3 covers 18 residues. The V gene lost 6 bases and the J gene lost 3 bases, with 26 bases spanning the gap. The CDR3 region has the DNA TGTGCCAGCAGTTGCTCGGGGACGCCCGGGCAAGGGGACTATGGCTACACCTTC. Translated: CASSCSGTPGQGDYGYTF.

This clone appeared a few times. The chain couples TRBV28 to TRBJ1-4, with D perhaps matching TRBD1 (6 bases). Trimming shortened V by 5 bases and J by 14 bases, and 15 bases separated the two germline ends. CDR3 length: 12 residues. Germline V gene data show CDR1 as MDHEN and CDR2 as SYDVKM. The CDR3 protein is CASSPSDRPLFF. For the CDR3, the DNA is TGTGCCAGCAGTCCTTCCGACAGGCCGCTGTTTTTT.

The chain uses TRBV2 and TRBJ2-1; D is unresolved. The germline V gene has CDR1 SNHLY and CDR2 FYNNEI. The CDR3 has 14 residues. The V end lost 1 base, the J end lost 2 bases, and 6 bases lay between the germline ends. CDR3 residues: CASSEGLAYNEQFF. CDR3 nucleotides: TGTGCCAGCAGTGAAGGGCTAGCCTACAATGAGCAGTTCTTC.

The genes are TRBV7-9 and TRBJ2-3, with TRBD2 identical over 9 bases. Trimming took 3 bases from V and 0 from J; bases not matched to a gene: 1. The CDR3 is 15 residues long. The germline V gene has CDR1 SEHNR and CDR2 FQNEAQ (reference sequence). This chain's CDR3 is CASSFTSGSTDTQYF. CDR3 bases: TGTGCCAGCAGCTTTACTAGCGGGAGCACAGATACGCAGTATTTT.

The chain recombines TRBV28 with TRBJ1-5; possible D gene TRBD1, 6 bases. The CDR3 covers 15 residues. Between the trimmed V and J ends, which lost 5 bases and 6 bases, there was a span of 17 bases. CDR1 and CDR2 (germline): MDHEN, SYDVKM. The CDR3 DNA reads as TGTGCCAGCAGTCGCCCCACAGGGTCGCGTCAGCCCCAGCATTTT. Residues: CASSRPTGSRQPQHF.

V is TRBV28 and J is TRBJ1-6; 8 positions agree with TRBD1. V lost 6 bases, J lost 11 bases, and 12 bases stayed unmatched. The CDR3 length is 15 residues. CDR1 is MDHEN, CDR2 SYDVKM, per germline. In DNA form, the CDR3 reads TGTGCCAGCAGCCAATCAGGGACAGGACCGACACCCCTCCACTTT. Encoded protein: CASSQSGTGPTPLHF.